The 9 T cell receptor beta chains below come from one sample, sequenced in a study of response to subunit inactivated influenza vaccine. TCRdb ran MiXCR on the RT-PCR reads and lists one entry per CDR3 protein. The sample has 600,000 to 850,000 distinct CDR3 sequences, approximately 14% seen once; the top ten hold around 7.6%. Material: PBMCs from blood, obtained less than 15 days before vaccination. These receptors were taken from a middle-aged man who received an inactivated influenza vaccine.

This clonotype occurred many times. The chain employs TRBV9 and TRBJ1-1; no definite D call. Per the germline V gene, CDR1 is SGDLS and CDR2 is YYNGEE. Trimming shortened V by 5 bases and J by 8 bases, and 13 bases separated the two germline ends. This CDR3 is 12 amino acids long. The CDR3 bases are TGTGCCAGCAGTACCCCCGGGAGAGAAGCTTTCTTT. Protein sequence: CASSTPGREAFF.

This clonotype occurred many times. This chain connects TRBV7-2 to TRBJ2-2, with a weak D call TRBD1 (5 bases). V lost 5 bases to trimming and J lost 4 bases, with 14 bases between them. The CDR3 extends over 15 amino acids. Germline assignment: CDR1 SGHTA and CDR2 FQGNSA. The CDR3 DNA is TGTGCCAGCAGCACCCTTTGGCAGGGCACCGGGGAGCTGTTTTTT. This encodes CASSTLWQGTGELFF.

The chain has TRBV7-3 and TRBJ2-7; D might be TRBD1 or TRBD2, each matching 5 bases. V was shortened by 4 bases and J by 3 bases, with 16 bases between the two germline ends. CDR1 and CDR2 (germline): SGHTA, FQGTGA. The CDR3 totals 15 residues. The CDR3 here is CASSSRPGPNYEQYF. The CDR3 DNA is TGTGCCAGCAGCTCACGACCGGGACCTAACTACGAGCAGTACTTC.

This clonotype showed up just a few times. The chain recombines TRBV6-1 with TRBJ1-4; no reliable D call. The germline V gene encodes CDR1 MNHNS and CDR2 SASEGT. CDR3 length equals 14 residues. V was cut by 8 bases and J by 7 bases, with 17 bases left in between. CDR3 sequence: CASSRRDWSEKLFF. The CDR3 DNA reads TGTGCCAGCTCTAGGAGAGATTGGAGTGAAAAACTGTTTTTT.

This clonotype has a handful of counts. The chain has TRBV29-1 and TRBJ2-1; perhaps TRBD2 as D (7 bases). V was shortened by 5 bases and J by 9 bases, with 14 bases between the two germline ends. Germline values: CDR1 SQVTM, CDR2 ANQGSEA. The CDR3 spans 12 residues. The CDR3 DNA sequence: TGCAGCGTTCGGCGGGGGCGAAGTGAGCAGTTCTTC. This gives the protein CSVRRGRSEQFF.

This clonotype was picked up a small number of times. V and J are TRBV11-2 and TRBJ2-5; D may match TRBD1 or TRBD2 (5 bases each). The V gene lost 5 bases and the J gene lost 8 bases, with 21 bases spanning the gap. This CDR3 is 15 amino acids long. Germline V lookup: CDR1 SGHAT, CDR2 FQNNGV. CDR3 nucleotide sequence: TGTGCCAGCAGCGGGACGGACTCCCGTCCCAGTACCCAGTACTTC. Amino acid sequence: CASSGTDSRPSTQYF.

This clonotype appeared many times. The chain links TRBV4-3 to TRBJ1-2, with a tentative D call TRBD1 (5 bases). The V end lost 1 base, the J end lost 3 bases, and 6 bases lay between the germline ends. CDR1 is LGHNA, CDR2 YSLEER, per germline. The CDR3 sequence is 13 residues long. The CDR3 reads CASSQGGDYGYTF. Written as DNA, the CDR3 is TGCGCCAGCAGCCAAGGGGGGGACTATGGCTACACCTTC.

This chain joins TRBV24-1 and TRBJ2-2; maybe TRBD1 (5 bases). In germline, CDR1 is KGHDR, CDR2 SFDVKD. The CDR3 contains 14 residues. V lost 8 bases to trimming and J lost 4 bases, with 13 bases between them. CDR3 in DNA: TGTGCCACCACAGCAGGGTCGGTCACCGGGGAGCTGTTTTTT. It yields the protein CATTAGSVTGELFF.

The J gene is TRBJ2-5, the V gene TRBV10-1; D possibly uses TRBD1 or TRBD2 (5 bases each). Germline assignment: CDR1 WNHNN and CDR2 SYGVQD (reference sequence). V was clipped by 0 bases and J by 5 bases, with 13 bases between them. The CDR3 extends over 15 amino acids. Here the CDR3 reads CASSESRGVGETQYF. CDR3 bases: TGCGCCAGCAGTGAGTCGAGAGGGGTTGGCGAGACCCAGTACTTC.